Below are 29 T cell receptor beta chains sequenced from a single sample in a study of blood T cell repertoires in COVID-19. Assay: immunoSEQ multiplex PCR; the TCRdb copy retains only in-frame clones and omits some. The profile shows about 100,000 clones, roughly 92% of them singletons. The specimen sequenced was peripheral blood. The receptors originated from a woman in her fifties or sixties with COVID-19, enrolled during active disease.

The rearrangement uses TRBV12-5 and TRBJ2-7; 8 nucleotides agree with TRBD2. The CDR3 sequence is 14 residues long. Germline V gene sequence: CDR1 LGHNT, CDR2 FRNRAP. J was trimmed by 3 bases and V by 6 bases; bases with no gene match: 7. In nucleotides, the CDR3 is TGTGCTAGTGGCGGGGGGGCGCTGGGCTACGAGCAGTACGTC. The encoded protein is CASGGGALGYEQYV.

The chain combines TRBV2 with TRBJ1-1, with D uncertain. Trimming left V 8 bases short and J 9 bases short, with 10 bases between. CDR1 SNHLY and CDR2 FYNNEI come from the germline V gene. The CDR3 has 10 residues. CDR3 coding DNA: TGTGCCAGCGGCGGCAAGCAAGCTTTCTTT. Translated: CASGGKQAFF.

A few counts support this clone. The CDR3 region is CASSYFANTGELFF. The DNA for the CDR3 is TGTGCCAGTTCCTATTTCGCGAACACCGGGGAGCTGTTTTTT. This rearrangement joins TRBV19 to TRBJ2-2, with D uncertain. Trimming pared 8 bases from V and 0 bases from J, leaving 10 bases between. CDR3 length: 14 residues. From germline, CDR1 is LNHDA and CDR2 SQIVND (reference sequence).

V and J are TRBV10-3 and TRBJ1-2; D perhaps matches TRBD1 (6 bases). Per germline, CDR1 ENHRY and CDR2 SYGVKD. This CDR3 comprises 13 residues. Trimming shortened V by 8 bases and J by 3 bases, and 13 bases separated the two germline ends. CDR3 loop: CAILAQGHYGYTF. In nucleotides, the CDR3 is TGTGCCATCCTCGCACAGGGTCACTATGGCTACACCTTC.

This chain uses TRBV19 with TRBJ2-2; no firm D call. Germline lookup yields CDR1 LNHDA and CDR2 SQIVND (reference sequence). The CDR3 is made up of 15 amino acids. The V end lost 3 bases, the J end lost 4 bases, and 12 bases lay between the germline ends. CDR3 bases: TGTGCCAGTAGTATGAGAATCGCTAGCACCGGGGAGCTGTTTTTT. It specifies CASSMRIASTGELFF.

This clone was recorded only once. The CDR3 DNA reads as TGTGCCAGCAGCTTTCCTGACAGGGAGTATGGCTACACCTTC. It yields the protein CASSFPDREYGYTF. The chain employs TRBV5-4 and TRBJ1-2, with 7 bases that match TRBD1. V gave up 2 bases and J gave up 5 bases; unmatched junction bases: 6. The CDR3 runs 14 residues. Per germline, CDR1 SGHNT and CDR2 YYREEE (reference sequence).

J is TRBJ1-6 and V is TRBV5-5; 9 nucleotides line up with TRBD1. CDR3 length: 14 residues. The ends lost 4 bases at V and 15 bases at J; junction bases unmatched: 11. Germline-derived CDR1 and CDR2 are SGHKS and YYEKEE (reference sequence). The CDR3 loop is CASSRTGVIRGLHF. The CDR3 nucleotides are TGTGCCAGCAGCCGGACAGGGGTCATTCGGGGCCTCCACTTT.

V usage is TRBV7-8 and J usage is TRBJ1-3; no definite D call. V lost 1 base and J lost 0, with 7 bases in between. CDR3 length: 15 amino acids. CDR1 is SGHVS and CDR2 is FQNEAQ in the germline V gene. CDR3 nucleotides: TGTGCCAGCAGCTTAGACATCCTCTCTGGAAACACCATATATTTT. It yields the protein CASSLDILSGNTIYF.

The chain joins TRBV20-1 to TRBJ1-2, with D hard to call. The CDR3 is 11 residues long. Germline V gene lookup returns CDR1 DFQATT and CDR2 SNEGSKA (reference sequence). Trimming removed 5 bases at V and 4 bases at J, with 8 bases between. In nucleotides, the CDR3 is TGCAGTGCTTATAACAGCTATGGCTACACCTTC. It codes for CSAYNSYGYTF.

The rearrangement links TRBV7-8 to TRBJ2-1, with a possible D match to TRBD2 (5 bases). The CDR3 spans 15 residues. Between the trimmed V and J ends, which lost 3 bases and 7 bases, there was a span of 16 bases. Germline V gene sequence: CDR1 SGHVS, CDR2 FQNEAQ. This chain's CDR3 is CASSFERGIQNEQFF. The CDR3 DNA is TGTGCCAGCAGCTTCGAACGGGGAATCCAAAATGAGCAGTTCTTC.

This sequence joins TRBV19 and TRBJ1-5, with a weak D call TRBD1 (5 bases). Trimming removed 3 bases at V and 5 bases at J, with 23 bases between. The CDR3 runs to 18 residues. CDR1 is LNHDA and CDR2 is SQIVND in the germline V gene (reference sequence). In DNA form, the CDR3 reads TGTGCCAGTAGTATTCAAGGTCGGTGGGGGGAAGCGGATCAGCCCCAGCATTTT. It encodes CASSIQGRWGEADQPQHF.

The chain joins TRBV30 to TRBJ2-1; D gene uncertain. Trimming stripped 2 bases from V and 7 bases from J, with 6 bases between. Germline V lookup: CDR1 GTSNPN, CDR2 SVGIG (reference sequence). The length of the CDR3 is 11 residues. Here the CDR3 DNA reads TGTGCCTGGAGTAGAGGAAATGAGCAGTTCTTC. It translates to CAWSRGNEQFF.

This clone has only a few counts. This chain uses TRBV19 with TRBJ1-6; tentatively, D is TRBD1 (6 bases). This CDR3 is built from 16 residues. Trimming left V 5 bases short and J 8 bases short, with 19 bases between. Germline V gene sequence: CDR1 LNHDA, CDR2 SQIVND (reference sequence). CDR3 coding DNA: TGTGCCAGTAGTGCAGTCGGTCGGGCAGGGGATTCACCCCTCCACTTT. Residues: CASSAVGRAGDSPLHF.

The chain employs TRBV5-6 and TRBJ1-1; TRBD1 matches at 11 bases. The germline V gene encodes CDR1 SGHDT and CDR2 YYEEEE. This CDR3 region has 15 residues. V was clipped by 4 bases and J by 5 bases; unmatched bases: 7. Here the CDR3 reads CASSPGTGGSTEAFF. In DNA form, the CDR3 reads TGTGCCAGCAGCCCAGGGACAGGGGGGAGTACTGAAGCTTTCTTT.

V usage is TRBV25-1 and J usage is TRBJ2-3; possible D gene TRBD1, 6 bases. V dropped 9 bases and J dropped 4 bases, with 14 bases sitting between them. CDR1 and CDR2 from the germline V gene are MGHDK and SYGVNS. There are 13 residues in the CDR3. The CDR3 DNA sequence: TGTGCCAGTACGACAGGACATTCAGATACGCAGTATTTT. Residues: CASTTGHSDTQYF.

The chain is built from TRBV19 and TRBJ2-1; possibly TRBD2 for D (6 bases). Trimming removed 4 bases at V and 8 bases at J, with 12 bases between. CDR3 length equals 13 residues. Germline loops: CDR1 LNHDA, CDR2 SQIVND (reference sequence). DNA of the CDR3: TGTGCCAGTAGTAATGGAGGGGTAGATGAGCAGTTCTTC. Protein: CASSNGGVDEQFF. The variable domain in full, completed from reference TRBV19 and TRBJ2-1, reads DGGITQSPKYLFRKEGQNVTLSCEQNLNHDAMYWYRQDPGQGLRLIYYSQIVNDFQKGDIAEGYSVSREKKESFPLTVTSAQKNPTAFYLCASSNGGVDEQFFGPGTRLTVL.

The chain links TRBV21-1 to TRBJ1-5; whether TRBD1, the table's D call, matches the DNA was not checked. TRBV21-1 is assigned pseudogene status. This CDR3 is 16 amino acids long. Written as DNA, the CDR3 is TGTGCCAGCACCATATGTCCGGGACAGGGATATCAGCCCCAGCATTTT. Amino acids: CASTICPGQGYQPQHF.

J is TRBJ1-2 and V is TRBV27; 8 positions agree with TRBD1. CDR1 and CDR2 (germline): MNHEY, SMNVEV (reference sequence). After removal of 4 bases from V and 1 base from J, the junction contained 11 bases not matched to a gene. The CDR3 sequence is 17 residues long. The CDR3 DNA reads TGTGCCAGCAGTTCGATGACAGGGGCCAGTATTAACTATGGCTACACCTTC. Residues: CASSSMTGASINYGYTF.

The chain joins TRBV27 to TRBJ1-6; 8 positions agree with TRBD1. This CDR3 contains 17 residues. V dropped 4 bases and J dropped 7; count of bases not matched to a gene: 12. The germline gives CDR1 MNHEY, CDR2 SMNVEV (reference sequence). The CDR3 protein is CASSSWTGKGVNSPLHF. Written as DNA, the CDR3 is TGTGCCAGCAGTTCTTGGACAGGGAAGGGTGTAAATTCACCCCTCCACTTT.

The chain has TRBV3-1 (or the pseudogene TRBV3-2) and TRBJ1-2; 9 bases map to TRBD1. There are 15 residues in the CDR3. Losses at the gene ends were 1 base for V and 7 bases for J; bases not matched to a gene: 7. Germline CDR1 is LGHDT and CDR2 is YNNKEL (reference sequence). The CDR3 DNA follows: TGTGCCAGCAGCCAAGGACAGGGGGGATGGGGTGGCTACACCTTC. Translation: CASSQGQGGWGGYTF.

This clone came up a few times. The gene calls are TRBV25-1 and TRBJ1-5; 8 nucleotides align to TRBD1. This CDR3 has 17 amino acids. Germline CDR1 reads MGHDK; CDR2 reads SYGVNS. J gave up 4 bases and V 3 bases, and 11 bases lay outside the gene matches. CDR3 sequence (DNA): TGTGCCAGCAGTGAGGGGTGGACAGGGCCGGATAATCAGCCCCAGCATTTT. This encodes CASSEGWTGPDNQPQHF.

V usage is TRBV4-3 and J usage is TRBJ2-1, with D perhaps TRBD2 (6 bases). The CDR3 is 14 residues long. Trimming cost V 4 bases and J 6 bases, with 13 bases left between them. Per germline, CDR1 LGHNA and CDR2 YSLEER. The CDR3 DNA reads as TGCGCCAGCAGCCTTGGGGCGGGGCTCAATGAGCAGTTCTTC. This translates into CASSLGAGLNEQFF.

The CDR3 nucleotides read TGTGCCAGCAGCTCTCTGGGGAAATCGGGGAACTATGGCTACACCTTC. Its protein is CASSSLGKSGNYGYTF. V usage is TRBV11-3 and J usage is TRBJ1-2; no definite D call. The germline V gene encodes CDR1 SGHNT and CDR2 YENEEA. Trimming shortened V by 4 bases and J by 2 bases, and 17 bases separated the two germline ends. CDR3 length equals 16 residues.

V is TRBV4-2 and J is TRBJ1-6; no reliable D call. CDR3 length equals 15 residues. The germline V gene has CDR1 LGHNA and CDR2 YNFKEQ. Trimming removed 3 bases at V and 10 bases at J, with 16 bases between. The CDR3 sequence is CASSQEPRGVSPLHF. As DNA, the CDR3 is TGTGCCAGCAGCCAGGAACCCCGGGGAGTGTCACCCCTCCACTTT.

The V and J genes are TRBV28 and TRBJ1-4; D gene ambiguous. The length of the CDR3 is 13 residues. Germline V gene sequence: CDR1 MDHEN, CDR2 SYDVKM. V was cut by 8 bases and J by 6 bases, with 13 bases left in between. CDR3 sequence: CASSGLEYEKLFF. The DNA of the CDR3 is TGTGCCAGCTCTGGGCTCGAATATGAAAAACTGTTTTTT.

The rearrangement links TRBV24-1 to TRBJ2-1; 7 bases line up with TRBD1. Looked up from germline, CDR1 is KGHDR and CDR2 is SFDVKD. Trimming at V came to 3 bases and at J to 0 bases, leaving 4 bases not matched to a gene. This CDR3 is built from 16 residues. For the CDR3, the DNA is TGTGCCACCAGTGATCCAGGGGGTTACTCCTACAATGAGCAGTTCTTC. It specifies CATSDPGGYSYNEQFF.

The chain links TRBV6-6 to TRBJ2-2; tentatively, D is TRBD2 (5 bases). V was pared by 0 bases and J by 4 bases, with 6 bases between. Germline loops: CDR1 MNHNY, CDR2 SVGAGI (reference sequence). This CDR3 has 14 residues. CDR3 residues: CASSYSAVTGELFF. The DNA of the CDR3 is TGTGCCAGCAGTTACTCAGCGGTCACCGGGGAGCTGTTTTTT.

The chain links TRBV2 to TRBJ2-7; 7 positions match TRBD1. CDR3 size: 13 residues. Germline loops: CDR1 SNHLY, CDR2 FYNNEI. Trimming took 3 bases from V and 3 from J; bases not matched to a gene: 2. The CDR3 spells CASSEGQYYEQYV. The CDR3, as DNA: TGTGCCAGCAGTGAGGGACAGTACTACGAGCAGTACGTC.

The chain employs TRBV30 and TRBJ1-5, with D perhaps TRBD1 (5 bases). V lost 2 bases to trimming and J lost 2 bases, with 13 bases between them. Germline V gives CDR1 GTSNPN, CDR2 SVGIG (reference sequence). CDR3 length: 15 residues. In DNA form, the CDR3 reads TGTGCCTGGAGTCCGGGGGGTGGGGGCAATCAGCCCCAGCATTTT. Its protein is CAWSPGGGGNQPQHF.